This T cell receptor beta chain was identified in a study of T cells in Graves' hyperthyroidism and ophthalmopathy. Study-wide findings and caveats: Appearing also in blood were most of the thyroid clonotypes expanded above 0.001.

V shed 2 bases and J shed 5 bases, with 12 bases lying between them. Germline loops: CDR1 DFQATT, CDR2 SNEGSKA (reference sequence). This CDR3 contains 13 residues. TCR beta CDR3 sequences were amplified from RNA transcripts. The HTBI primer set was used in a first-round RT-PCR of the TCR CDR3. Each CDR3 protein gets one entry after TCRdb re-called the multiplex PCR reads with MiXCR. Here the sample spans 500,000 to 650,000 distinct CDR3 sequences, roughly 15% being singletons. This clonotype was recorded at least ten times. Its antigen is not identified. For ophthalmopathy patients, the Clinical Activity Score was at least 3 and the NOSPECS grade at least 4; duration was under 3 months. Those patients with uncontrolled infection, other autoimmune disease, pregnancy or lactation were excluded. PBMCs were derived from about 10 ml fresh peripheral blood.

The chain joins TRBV20-1 to TRBJ2-5, with D possibly being TRBD2 (6 bases). The sequenced sample was blood. The receptor's source is a woman aged 18-35 years with Graves' ophthalmopathy. CDR3 region: CSARMGGGETQYF. CDR3 bases: TGCAGTGCTAGAATGGGAGGTGGGGAGACCCAGTACTTC.